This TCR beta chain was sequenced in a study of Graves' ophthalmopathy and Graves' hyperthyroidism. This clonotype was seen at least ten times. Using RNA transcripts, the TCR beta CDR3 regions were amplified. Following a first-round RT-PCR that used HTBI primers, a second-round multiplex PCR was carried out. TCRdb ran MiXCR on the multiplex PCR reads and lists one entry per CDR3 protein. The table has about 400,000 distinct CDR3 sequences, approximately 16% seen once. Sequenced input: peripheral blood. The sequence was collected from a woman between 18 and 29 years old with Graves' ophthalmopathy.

The CDR3 sequence: CASSLGAGGIPHYGYTF. In DNA, the CDR3 is TGTGCCAGCAGTTTAGGGGCAGGGGGCATCCCTCACTATGGCTACACCTTC. The V gene is TRBV27, the J gene TRBJ1-2, with TRBD1 matching over 8 bases. V trimming: 2 bases; J trimming: 3 bases; junction bases outside the gene matches: 11. Germline CDR1 is MNHEY and CDR2 is SMNVEV (reference sequence). The CDR3 totals 17 residues.